This TCR beta chain derives from a study of cytotoxic CD8 clonotypes in ibrutinib-treated CLL. Per the germline V gene, CDR1 is SNHLY and CDR2 is FYNNEI. This CDR3 has 11 residues. Trimming took 10 bases from V and 7 from J; bases not matched to a gene: 6. Method: immunoSEQ multiplex PCR; TCRdb's copy keeps in-frame clones and lacks some. The profile shows about 200,000 clones, 65% to 80% of them singletons. This chain joins TRBV2 and TRBJ1-1, with 7 bases fitting TRBD1. This TCR derives from a human donor with chronic lymphocytic leukemia. This material consisted of PBMCs, taken after 12 months of ibrutinib treatment. The CDR3 here is CAKGTANEAFF. The CDR3 DNA reads TGTGCCAAAGGGACAGCTAATGAAGCTTTCTTT.